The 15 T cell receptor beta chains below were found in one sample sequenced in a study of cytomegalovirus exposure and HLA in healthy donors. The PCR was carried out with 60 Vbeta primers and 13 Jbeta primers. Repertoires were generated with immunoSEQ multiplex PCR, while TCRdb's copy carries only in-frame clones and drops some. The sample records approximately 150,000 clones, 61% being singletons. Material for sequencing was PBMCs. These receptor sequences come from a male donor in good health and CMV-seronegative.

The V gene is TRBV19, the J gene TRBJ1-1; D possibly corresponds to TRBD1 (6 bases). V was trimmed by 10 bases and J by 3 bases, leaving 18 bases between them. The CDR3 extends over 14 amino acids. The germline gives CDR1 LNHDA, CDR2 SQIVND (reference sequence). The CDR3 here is CATSQGRSDTEAFF. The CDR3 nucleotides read TGTGCCACCTCGCAGGGGCGGTCGGACACTGAAGCTTTCTTT.

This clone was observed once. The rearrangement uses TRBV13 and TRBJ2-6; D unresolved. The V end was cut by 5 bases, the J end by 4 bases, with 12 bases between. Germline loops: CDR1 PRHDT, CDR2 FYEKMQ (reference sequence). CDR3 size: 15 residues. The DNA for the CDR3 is TGTGCCAGCAGCCCCCGGTCGCGGGGGGCCAACGTCCTGACTTTC. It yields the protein CASSPRSRGANVLTF.

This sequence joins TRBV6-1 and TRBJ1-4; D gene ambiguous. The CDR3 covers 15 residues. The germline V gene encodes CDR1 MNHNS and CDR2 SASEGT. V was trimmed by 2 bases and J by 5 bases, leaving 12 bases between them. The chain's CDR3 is CASSEPGGSNEKLFF. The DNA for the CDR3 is TGTGCCAGCAGTGAACCGGGAGGGTCCAATGAAAAACTGTTTTTT.

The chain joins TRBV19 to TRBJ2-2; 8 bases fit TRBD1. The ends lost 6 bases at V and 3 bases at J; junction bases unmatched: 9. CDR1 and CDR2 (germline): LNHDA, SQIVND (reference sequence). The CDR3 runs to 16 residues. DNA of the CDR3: TGTGCCAGTAGGGGTGTCGGGACAGGTGACACCGGGGAGCTGTTTTTT. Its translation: CASRGVGTGDTGELFF. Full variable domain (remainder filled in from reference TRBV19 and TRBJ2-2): DGGITQSPKYLFRKEGQNVTLSCEQNLNHDAMYWYRQDPGQGLRLIYYSQIVNDFQKGDIAEGYSVSREKKESFPLTVTSAQKNPTAFYLCASRGVGTGDTGELFFGEGSRLTVL.

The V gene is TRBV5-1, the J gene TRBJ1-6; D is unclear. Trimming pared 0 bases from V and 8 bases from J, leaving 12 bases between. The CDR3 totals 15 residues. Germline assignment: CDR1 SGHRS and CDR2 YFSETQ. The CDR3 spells CASSLGRGFDSPLHF. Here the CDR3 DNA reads TGCGCCAGCAGCTTGGGCCGGGGTTTTGATTCACCCCTCCACTTT.

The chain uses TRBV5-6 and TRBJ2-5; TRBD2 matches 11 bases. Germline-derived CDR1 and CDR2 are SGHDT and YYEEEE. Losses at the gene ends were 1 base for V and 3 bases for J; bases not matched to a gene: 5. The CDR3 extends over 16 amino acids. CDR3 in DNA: TGTGCCAGCAGCTTGTTCCCGACTAGCGGGGAAGAGACCCAGTACTTC. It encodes CASSLFPTSGEETQYF.

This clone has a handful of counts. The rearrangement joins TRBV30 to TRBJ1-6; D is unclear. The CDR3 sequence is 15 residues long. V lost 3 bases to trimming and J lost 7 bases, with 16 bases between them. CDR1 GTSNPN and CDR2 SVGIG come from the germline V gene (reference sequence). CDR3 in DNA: TGTGCCTGGAGAGTCGAGGGTAGATGGAATTCACCCCTCCACTTT. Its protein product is CAWRVEGRWNSPLHF.

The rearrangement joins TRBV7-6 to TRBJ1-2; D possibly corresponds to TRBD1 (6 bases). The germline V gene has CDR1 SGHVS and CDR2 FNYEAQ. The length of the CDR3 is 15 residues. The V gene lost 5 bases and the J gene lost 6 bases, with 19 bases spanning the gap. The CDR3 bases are TGTGCCAGCAGCCTCCGGGCCGGGGGGGCGAATGGCTACACCTTC. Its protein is CASSLRAGGANGYTF.

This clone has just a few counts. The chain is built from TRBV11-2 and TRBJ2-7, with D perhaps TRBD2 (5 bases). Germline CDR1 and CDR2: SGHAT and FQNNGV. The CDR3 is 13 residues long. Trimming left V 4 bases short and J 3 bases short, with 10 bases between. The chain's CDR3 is CASSSAGGYEQYF. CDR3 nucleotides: TGTGCCAGCAGCTCGGCGGGCGGCTACGAGCAGTACTTC.

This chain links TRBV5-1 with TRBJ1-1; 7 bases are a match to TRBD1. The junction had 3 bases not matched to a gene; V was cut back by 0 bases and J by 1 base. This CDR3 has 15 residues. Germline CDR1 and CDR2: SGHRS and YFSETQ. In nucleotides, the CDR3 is TGCGCCAGCAGCTTGGGTCAGGGGGAGAACACTGAAGCTTTCTTT. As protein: CASSLGQGENTEAFF.

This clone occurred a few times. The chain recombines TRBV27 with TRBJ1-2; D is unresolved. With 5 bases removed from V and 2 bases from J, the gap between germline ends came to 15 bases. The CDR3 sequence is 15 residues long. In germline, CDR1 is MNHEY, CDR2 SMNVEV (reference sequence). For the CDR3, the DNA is TGTGCCAGCAGTCCTCAGAGAGGGTGGAACTATGGCTACACCTTC. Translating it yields CASSPQRGWNYGYTF.

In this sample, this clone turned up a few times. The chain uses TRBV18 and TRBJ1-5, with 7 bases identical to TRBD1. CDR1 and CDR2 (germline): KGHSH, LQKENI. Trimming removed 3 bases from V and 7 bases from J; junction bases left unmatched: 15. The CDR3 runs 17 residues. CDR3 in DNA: TGTGCCAGCTCACCCTACTGGACAGACAGGGTAGGCCAGCCCCAGCATTTT. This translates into CASSPYWTDRVGQPQHF.

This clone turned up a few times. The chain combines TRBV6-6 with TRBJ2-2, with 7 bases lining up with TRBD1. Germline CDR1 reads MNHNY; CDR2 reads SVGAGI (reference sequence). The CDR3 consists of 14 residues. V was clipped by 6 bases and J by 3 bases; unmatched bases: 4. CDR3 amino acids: CASRGDSYTGELFF. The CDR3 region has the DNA TGTGCCAGCAGGGGGGACAGTTACACCGGGGAGCTGTTTTTT.

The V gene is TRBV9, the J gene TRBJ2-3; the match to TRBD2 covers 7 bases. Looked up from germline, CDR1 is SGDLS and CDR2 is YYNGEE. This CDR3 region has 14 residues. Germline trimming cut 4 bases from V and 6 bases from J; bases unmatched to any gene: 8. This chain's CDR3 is CASSPGLVGDTQYF. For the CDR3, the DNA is TGTGCCAGCAGCCCAGGACTAGTCGGCGATACGCAGTATTTT.

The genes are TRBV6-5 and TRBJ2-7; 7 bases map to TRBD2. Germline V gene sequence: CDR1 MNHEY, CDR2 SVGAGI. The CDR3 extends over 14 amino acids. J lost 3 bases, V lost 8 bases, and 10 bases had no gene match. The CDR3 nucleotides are TGTGCCAGCCGGCCCCCGGGGGGAATCTACGAGCAGTACTTC. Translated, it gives CASRPPGGIYEQYF.